This is a list of T cell receptor beta chains from one sample in a study of shared clonotypes between healthy human individuals. Here immunoSEQ multiplex PCR was the method, and the copy in TCRdb shows in-frame clones only, minus some. The sample lists roughly 2,500,000 clones, approximately 93% seen once, with around 0.37% in the top ten. The sequencing input was naive CD4+ T cells from PBMCs. Every receptor here comes from a man in his late teens or twenties in good health. Some clones in this sample may be carry-over from other donors' samples. Each CDR3 is given with its conserved first and last residue.

cdr3_length	j_call	v_call	cdr3_aa
14	TRBJ1-4	TRBV28	CASSLERVRGKLFF
18	TRBJ2-7	TRBV4-1	CASSQVRTSGVSSYEQYF
15	TRBJ2-5	TRBV7-2	CASMRKGQTPETQYF
13	TRBJ1-1	TRBV27	CASSLVGSTEAFF
15	TRBJ1-1	TRBV18	CASSPYGTGNTEAFF
14	TRBJ1-4	TRBV13	CASSYGTGDEKLFF
15	TRBJ2-5	TRBV5-6	CASSSPGLADETQYF
11	TRBJ2-5	TRBV30	CAWSSVETQYF
13	TRBJ2-2	TRBV6-1	CASSLTRTGELFF
13	TRBJ2-7	TRBV10-3	CAISVTALYEQYF
15	TRBJ2-1	TRBV6-1	CASSERTGRHNEQFF
15	TRBJ2-1	TRBV15	CATSRKSGEYNEQFF
15	TRBJ2-1	TRBV6-5	CASSYSFVRLNEQFF
14	TRBJ2-5	TRBV28	CASSPRRVQETQYF
15	TRBJ2-7	TRBV5-4	CASSSMASPGYEQYF
16	TRBJ1-2	TRBV4-3	CASSQVPPGAASGYTF
15	TRBJ2-5	TRBV5-1	CASSTGLADEETQYF
14	TRBJ2-1	TRBV28	CASSEGGGYNEQFF
13	TRBJ1-1	TRBV5-1	CASSSTGSTEAFF
13	TRBJ2-7	TRBV5-1	CASKVDRGYEQYF
13	TRBJ1-2	TRBV6-5	CASGETGAYGYTF
15	TRBJ2-7	TRBV28	CASSLDTLGGYEQYF
15	TRBJ1-1	TRBV2	CASSVGDWGSSEAFF
15	TRBJ2-7	TRBV27	CASSYLRAGDYEQYF
16	TRBJ2-1	TRBV5-1	CASSLAPSGGYNEQFF
14	TRBJ2-1	TRBV7-3	CASSSGLANNEQFF
14	TRBJ2-1	TRBV6-1	CATDGPKGTDEQFF